The rows below give T cell receptor beta chains drawn from one sample of a study of CXCR3-negative and CXCR3-positive naive CD8 T cells. TCRdb re-called the 5' RACE reads; one entry per CDR3 protein, DNA not given. The listing contains more than 80,000 distinct CDR3 sequences. Sequenced: naive CXCR3+ CD8+ T cells from blood. The receptors were sampled from a human donor in good health. Some clones in this sample may be carry-over from other donors' samples. CDR3s include the opening cysteine and the closing phenylalanine or tryptophan.

V	J	CDR3
TRBV29-1	TRBJ2-1	CSVEDPESGIFDEQFF
TRBV12-3/TRBV12-4	TRBJ2-7	CASSFLASAYEQYF
TRBV14	TRBJ2-5	CASSLYWAAGETQYF
TRBV4-3	TRBJ1-2	CASSQEVIGSYGYTF
TRBV6-5	TRBJ2-2	CASKLAGEWAGELFF
TRBV21-1	TRBJ1-1	CASSKDTTGNTEAFF
TRBV7-3	TRBJ2-1	CASSVTPYNEQFF
TRBV29-1	TRBJ1-2	CSVPGQGDGYTF
TRBV29-1	TRBJ1-2	CSVEWPQGYGYTF
TRBV28	TRBJ2-5	CASSPTGVGETQYF
TRBV7-7	TRBJ2-3	CASSSGGSLTQYF
TRBV7-6	TRBJ2-1	CASSLRDSFHNEQFF
TRBV25-1	TRBJ2-3	CASSEYFRAQGGSIRPDTQYF
TRBV5-6	TRBJ2-3	CASSKPGLVGSTDTQYF
TRBV29-1	TRBJ2-7	CSVRQPQGAQGREQYF
TRBV6-2/TRBV6-3	TRBJ1-1	CASSYSITEAFF
TRBV29-1	TRBJ1-1	CSVGQGGTEAFF
TRBV6-5	TRBJ2-1	CASSYSTDAYNEQFF
TRBV5-6	TRBJ1-2	CASSLQGAHGYTF
TRBV13	TRBJ2-2	CASSYGTSGNTGELFF
TRBV7-2	TRBJ2-1	CASSLSPRTSPFF
TRBV12-3/TRBV12-4	TRBJ2-3	CASSFEGITTDTQYF
TRBV7-6	TRBJ2-1	CASSSGLAGSGNEQFF
TRBV19	TRBJ2-7	CASSIDETAASYEQYF
TRBV28	TRBJ2-3	CASSFARGLTDTQYF
TRBV27	TRBJ1-5	CASTSLIGGWNQPQHF
TRBV7-9	TRBJ1-3	CASSSLTLRTGNNLEYTIYF
TRBV12-3/TRBV12-4	TRBJ2-1	CASQEVSYNEQFF
TRBV10-3	TRBJ1-5	CAISESPDRGWVGNQPQHF
TRBV12-3/TRBV12-4	TRBJ1-6	CASSEGDSPLHF
TRBV21-1	TRBJ1-2	CASSTEPRPHGYTF
TRBV15	TRBJ2-2	CATSPRTVPTGELFF
TRBV11-2	TRBJ2-1	CASTGELAGGDEQFF
TRBV11-3	TRBJ2-3	CASSLRGSGTLDTQYF
TRBV7-2	TRBJ2-1	CASSLGGTEQFF
TRBV29-1	TRBJ2-3	CSVEPSGITDTQYF
TRBV20-1	TRBJ2-3	CSADRERTDTQYF
TRBV7-9	TRBJ2-4	CASSFIEGGPGNIQYF
TRBV5-1	TRBJ2-7	CASSLETGAPYEQYF
TRBV27	TRBJ2-7	CASSQEPGIYEQYF
TRBV5-1	TRBJ1-2	CASTWGFNYGYTF
TRBV29-1	TRBJ1-1	CSVEIAGTVAAFF
TRBV6-5	TRBJ2-1	CASKPVDSNEQFF
TRBV6-5	TRBJ2-1	CASSYDTGHNNEQFF
TRBV20-1	TRBJ2-7	CSARDIDSLHEQYF